This T cell receptor beta chain was observed in a study of radiotherapy plus CTLA-4 blockade in lung cancer. This table comes from immunoSEQ multiplex PCR, and its TCRdb copy is limited to in-frame clones, with some not included. The sample lists over 95,000 clones, around 79% occurring once. The CDR3 totals 15 residues. The ends lost 3 bases at V and 2 bases at J; junction bases unmatched: 7. Germline loops: CDR1 SGHRS, CDR2 YFSETQ. Focal radiation plus CTLA-4 blockade with ipilimumab was given to patients with chemo-refractory metastatic non-small-cell lung cancer. This rearrangement joins TRBV5-1 to TRBJ1-1; TRBD1 matches at 7 bases. This clonotype originated in a human donor with non-small cell lung cancer who had a partial response to radiotherapy plus ipilimumab. Some clones in this sample may be carry-over from other donors' samples. The sample here was peripheral blood, taken from a patient treated with radiotherapy plus ipilimumab. The CDR3 sequence: CASSSSRQGNTEAFF. In nucleotides, the CDR3 is TGCGCCAGCAGCTCTTCCCGACAGGGTAACACTGAAGCTTTCTTT.